This T cell receptor (beta chain) was identified during a study of CD8 T cells in ankylosing spondylitis. The V gene's germline CDR1 is SGHRS and CDR2 YFSETQ. With 2 bases removed from V and 2 bases from J, the gap between germline ends came to 9 bases. This CDR3 is 14 amino acids long. TCRdb re-analysed the 5' RACE reads in MiXCR, keeping a single row per CDR3 protein. The sample includes around 150,000 distinct CDR3 sequences, roughly 34% of them seen just once. Sequencing input: synovial fluid, either unsorted or a sorted T cell fraction (not recorded which). The origin of this receptor is a male donor with ankylosing spondylitis. The chain has TRBV5-1 and TRBJ2-3; possibly TRBD2 for D (5 bases). CDR3 coding DNA: TGCGCCAGCAGCTTCCTGGACTCCACAGATACGCAGTATTTT. Protein product: CASSFLDSTDTQYF.